Presented here are 30 T cell receptor beta chains from one specimen sequenced in a study of Graves' ophthalmopathy and Graves' hyperthyroidism. RNA transcripts were the source from which TCR beta CDR3 regions were amplified. HTBI primers primed a first-round RT-PCR, and a second-round multiplex PCR followed. Each CDR3 protein is one row after TCRdb ran MiXCR on the multiplex PCR reads. The table lists about 700,000 distinct CDR3 sequences, 40% of them singletons, with less than 55% in the top ten. Sequenced input: peripheral blood. All receptors derive from an adult man with Graves' ophthalmopathy.

This clonotype was found many times. The chain couples TRBV2 to TRBJ1-3; 10 bases are shared with TRBD1. From germline, CDR1 is SNHLY and CDR2 FYNNEI. CDR3 length equals 15 residues. J gave up 4 bases and V 6 bases, and 6 bases lay outside the gene matches. The CDR3 loop reads CASSQDRGQGNTIYF. CDR3 bases: TGTGCCAGCAGCCAAGACAGGGGGCAAGGAAACACCATATATTTT.

In this sample, this clonotype turned up a few times. This likely comes from a read error, as the CDR3 has no conserved phenylalanine or tryptophan at its end. The limits of the CDR3 on the DNA are not certain, so only TCRdb's listed CDR3 is given. J is TRBJ1-2 and V is TRBV15. Counting both end residues, the CDR3 totals 8 amino acids. CDR1 is LNHNV and CDR2 is YYDKDF in the germline V gene (reference sequence). The CDR3 is CATSRGTH.

The chain employs TRBV5-1 and TRBJ2-7; D may correspond to TRBD1 or TRBD2 (6 bases each). With 0 bases removed from V and 3 bases from J, the gap between germline ends came to 13 bases. The CDR3 contains 15 residues. Germline CDR1 is SGHRS and CDR2 is YFSETQ. This CDR3 is CASSLAYGGGYEQYF. CDR3 DNA: TGCGCCAGCAGCTTGGCGTACGGGGGCGGCTACGAGCAGTACTTC. Supplemented by reference TRBV5-1 and TRBJ2-7, the full variable domain reads KAGVTQTPRYLIKTRGQQVTLSCSPISGHRSVSWYQQTPGQGLQFLFEYFSETQRNKGNFPGRFSGRQFSNSRSEMNVSTLELGDSALYLCASSLAYGGGYEQYFGPGTRLTVT.

This clonotype was seen a handful of times. The junction differs from germline at one of its ends, possibly a read error. The CDR3 nucleotides read TGTGCTAGCAGCAAGACCGGGGGATTAGAGACCCAGTACTTC. Translation gives CASSKTGGLETQYF. The chain carries TRBV7-7 and TRBJ2-5, with D possibly matching TRBD2 (6 bases). The germline gives CDR1 SSHAT, CDR2 FNYEAQ (reference sequence). This CDR3 contains 14 residues.

In this sample, this clonotype turned up many times. The V and J genes are TRBV7-8 and TRBJ2-5, with 9 bases aligning to TRBD2. The CDR3 runs to 16 residues. CDR1 and CDR2 from the germline V gene are SGHVS and FQNEAQ. V lost 3 bases, J lost 4 bases, and 9 bases stayed unmatched. CDR3 coding DNA: TGTGCCAGCAGCTTGCGCGGGGGGGCATTTGCAGAGACCCAGTACTTC. It is translated as CASSLRGGAFAETQYF.

The chain joins TRBV6-5 to TRBJ2-7, with 10 bases fitting TRBD1. The CDR3 is made up of 14 amino acids. Germline CDR1 reads MNHEY; CDR2 reads SVGAGI. V lost 5 bases and J lost 6; bases outside the gene matches: 7. In DNA, the CDR3 is TGTGCCAGCAGTCGCCCCGGGACAGGGGCCGAGCAGTACTTC. Amino acid sequence: CASSRPGTGAEQYF.

This clonotype was seen more than once but under ten times. A single base separates this from a much larger clone, so it may be a read error. The rearrangement uses TRBV10-1 and TRBJ1-4; no reliable D call. The CDR3 length is 13 residues. Germline CDR1 is WNHNN and CDR2 is SYGVQD (reference sequence). The CDR3 region is CASTAGPNEKLLF. The DNA for the CDR3 is TGCGCCAGCACGGCCGGGCCGAATGAAAAACTGCTTTTT.

In its sample, this clonotype was seen many times. This chain links TRBV10-3 with TRBJ1-6; the D is unclear. Trimming pared 3 bases from V and 6 bases from J, leaving 21 bases between. The CDR3 contains 18 residues. The germline gives CDR1 ENHRY, CDR2 SYGVKD. The CDR3 DNA reads as TGTGCCATCAGTGAAATTCGGGGTTCTGTGTCAACTAATTCACCCCTCCACTTT. Encoded protein: CAISEIRGSVSTNSPLHF.

This chain joins TRBV2 and TRBJ1-6; 7 bases line up with TRBD1. The CDR3 totals 16 residues. The germline gives CDR1 SNHLY, CDR2 FYNNEI. The V segment lost 5 bases and the J segment 4 bases; nucleotides outside the gene matches: 8. The CDR3 reads CASSLRGGMYNSPLHF. The DNA for the CDR3 is TGTGCCAGCAGTTTAAGAGGGGGCATGTATAATTCACCCCTCCACTTT. Variable domain in full (rest from reference TRBV2 and TRBJ1-6): EPEVTQTPSHQVTQMGQEVILRCVPISNHLYFYWYRQILGQKVEFLVSFYNNEISEKSEIFDDQFSVERPDGSNFTLKIRSTKLEDSAMYFCASSLRGGMYNSPLHFGNGTRLTVT.

This chain links TRBV15 with TRBJ1-6; 9 bases agree with TRBD1. CDR1 is LNHNV and CDR2 is YYDKDF in the germline V gene (reference sequence). This CDR3 is 14 amino acids long. J was trimmed by 10 bases and V by 4 bases; bases with no gene match: 5. CDR3 in amino acids: CATSTRDRESPLHF. CDR3 sequence (DNA): TGTGCCACCAGCACCCGGGACAGGGAGTCACCCCTCCACTTT.

Worth noting for this clonotype: The conserved phenylalanine or tryptophan normally closing the CDR3 is absent here, so this likely arose from a read error. The gene calls are TRBV4-1 and TRBJ2-5; 7 nucleotides agree with TRBD1. Germline assignment: CDR1 MGHRA and CDR2 YSYEKL. V shed 4 bases, J shed 3 bases, and the junction held 5 bases outside the gene matches. The CDR3 runs to 14 residues. The CDR3 is CASSPTGQEETQYV. Here the CDR3 DNA reads TGCGCCAGCAGCCCCACCGGACAGGAAGAGACCCAGTACGTC.

This clonotype was detected ten times or more. The genes are TRBV6-5 and TRBJ1-1; 7 positions match TRBD1. Germline V gene sequence: CDR1 MNHEY, CDR2 SVGAGI. The V gene end was trimmed by 10 bases and the J gene end by 0 bases; junction bases not matched to a gene: 5. CDR3 length: 13 amino acids. The CDR3 DNA reads TGTGCCATCCGACAGGGCATGAACACTGAAGCTTTCTTT. It codes for CAIRQGMNTEAFF.

The chain carries TRBV6-6 and TRBJ1-5, with a tentative D call TRBD1 (5 bases). The CDR3 extends over 13 amino acids. The germline gives CDR1 MNHNY, CDR2 SVGAGI (reference sequence). V lost 6 bases, J lost 9 bases, and 15 bases lay in between. CDR3 residues: CASREGARSPQHF. The CDR3 DNA follows: TGTGCCAGCAGGGAAGGGGCCCGATCGCCCCAGCATTTT.

The V and J genes are TRBV20-1 and TRBJ1-5; weak D call: TRBD1 (6 bases). The CDR3 covers 15 residues. V was pared by 2 bases and J by 2 bases, with 13 bases between. Germline-derived CDR1 and CDR2 are DFQATT and SNEGSKA (reference sequence). In DNA form, the CDR3 reads TGCAGTGCTAGACTAGGGGGTACTGGCAATCAGCCCCAGCATTTT. Its protein is CSARLGGTGNQPQHF.

The chain is built from TRBV12-3 or TRBV12-4 and TRBJ2-5; 8 nucleotides align to TRBD2. The trim removed 2 bases at V and 3 bases at J, leaving 5 bases unmatched. The CDR3 sequence is 15 residues long. This CDR3 is CASSLSTSVKETQYF. CDR3 in DNA: TGTGCCAGCAGTTTATCGACTAGCGTAAAAGAGACCCAGTACTTC.

This clonotype has a single count. A much larger clone lies one base from this, so it may be a read error. This chain uses TRBV11-1 with TRBJ1-5; D might be TRBD1 (5 bases). This CDR3 contains 16 residues. Germline values: CDR1 SGHAT, CDR2 FQDESV (reference sequence). V gave up 7 bases and J gave up 3 bases, with 19 bases separating them. In DNA, the CDR3 is TGTGCCAGCAACCCATGGGACCGAGGGGACAATCAGCCCCAGCATTTT. Protein sequence: CASNPWDRGDNQPQHF.

This clonotype was counted ten times or more. CDR3 residues: CASSLGGTRGYYGYTF. The DNA for the CDR3 is TGTGCCAGCAGCTTAGGGGGGACAAGGGGATACTATGGCTACACCTTC. This sequence joins TRBV7-8 and TRBJ1-2, with D maybe TRBD1 (6 bases). This CDR3 spans 16 amino acids. CDR1 is SGHVS and CDR2 is FQNEAQ in the germline V gene. V gave up 1 base and J gave up 3 bases, with 15 bases separating them.

As concerns this clonotype: A much larger clone is a single base away; this may be a read error. The chain has TRBV10-1 and TRBJ1-2; the D is unclear. V lost 8 bases and J 4 bases, leaving 8 bases between the germline ends. The CDR3 covers 11 residues. Germline CDR1 reads WNHNN; CDR2 reads SYGVQD (reference sequence). This CDR3 reads CASGLSYGYTF. The CDR3 coding sequence is TGCGCCAGCGGATTGAGCTATGGCTACACCTTC.

To note about this clonotype: No conserved phenylalanine or tryptophan is present at the end of the CDR3, so a read error is the likely explanation. The V and J genes are TRBV7-9 and TRBJ1-6; 7 bases fit TRBD1. Trimming cost V 1 base and J 12 bases; bases outside gene matches: 6. Germline V CDR1 and CDR2: SEHNR, FQNEAQ (reference sequence). The CDR3 spans 14 residues. The CDR3 DNA follows: TGTGCCAGCAGCTTAGGGGACAGCATATTACCCCTCCACCTT. Amino acids: CASSLGDSILPLHL.

This chain connects TRBV25-1 to TRBJ2-5, with D possibly TRBD2 on 6 matching bases. The better agreement between TRBJ2-1 and the DNA end casts doubt on the J call. The CDR3 is 12 residues long. Germline CDR1 MGHDK, CDR2 SYGVNS. In DNA, the CDR3 is TGTGCCAGCAGTGAGGGACTTGATGAGCAGTTCTTC. Protein product: CASSEGLDEQFF.

This sequence joins TRBV25-1 and TRBJ2-5, with TRBD1 as a possible D gene (5 bases). V dropped 10 bases and J dropped 5 bases, with 20 bases sitting between them. Germline lookup yields CDR1 MGHDK and CDR2 SYGVNS. This CDR3 is 14 amino acids long. The CDR3 nucleotides are TGTGCCACCCAACCTCTGGGGCAGTGGGAGACCCAGTACTTC. Translated, it gives CATQPLGQWETQYF.

With regard to this clonotype: One end of the junction does not line up with germline, which may come from a read error. The rearrangement links TRBV10-3 to TRBJ1-2, with D uncertain. The CDR3 is 13 amino acids. The germline CDR1 and CDR2 sequences are ENHRY and SYGVKD. The CDR3, as DNA: TGTGCCAGCAGTTACTCGATCAGCTATGGCTACACCTTC. This translates into CASSYSISYGYTF.

The chain recombines TRBV20-1 with TRBJ2-2; 7 bases line up with TRBD1. The CDR3 runs 15 residues. Losses at the gene ends were 6 bases for V and 4 bases for J; bases not matched to a gene: 11. Germline V gene sequence: CDR1 DFQATT, CDR2 SNEGSKA (reference sequence). Here the CDR3 DNA reads TGCAGTGCCATAAACAGGGGTAGGAGCACCGGGGAGCTGTTTTTT. Translating gives CSAINRGRSTGELFF.

A few counts support this clonotype. The chain carries TRBV6-4 and TRBJ1-4, with TRBD1 matching over 11 bases. The germline V gene encodes CDR1 MRHNA and CDR2 SNTAGT. Losses at the gene ends were 6 bases for V and 6 bases for J; bases not matched to a gene: 3. This CDR3 has 14 amino acids. The DNA of the CDR3 is TGTGCCAGCAGAGGGACAGGGGGTTATGAAAAACTGTTTTTT. Its protein product is CASRGTGGYEKLFF.

The table lists this clonotype with a count of one. The chain recombines TRBV4-1 with TRBJ2-7, with a possible D match to TRBD2 (6 bases). The CDR3 covers 15 residues. The V gene lost 4 bases and the J gene lost 4 bases, with 17 bases spanning the gap. CDR1 and CDR2 from the germline V gene are MGHRA and YSYEKL. The CDR3 bases are TGCGCCAGCAGCCCGACCCTGATCGGAGGGTACGAGCAGTACTTC. This encodes CASSPTLIGGYEQYF.

The sample holds many counts of this clonotype. V and J are TRBV24-1 and TRBJ1-2; D is perhaps TRBD1 (5 bases). Trimming removed 5 bases at V and 3 bases at J, with 12 bases between. From germline, CDR1 is KGHDR and CDR2 SFDVKD. The CDR3 is 14 residues long. CDR3 residues: CATSGAGLDYGYTF. The CDR3 region has the DNA TGTGCCACCAGTGGGGCAGGGTTGGACTATGGCTACACCTTC.

This clonotype was seen a single time. This rearrangement joins TRBV4-3 to TRBJ2-7, with 7 nucleotides matching TRBD2. V was clipped by 0 bases and J by 2 bases; unmatched bases: 13. Germline V lookup: CDR1 LGHNA, CDR2 YSLEER. The CDR3 is 18 amino acids. The CDR3 here is CASSQEGSGIMAAYEQYF. The CDR3 bases are TGCGCCAGCAGCCAAGAGGGGAGCGGGATCATGGCCGCCTACGAGCAGTACTTC.

This clonotype came up a few times. CDR3: CASSSWTGVTGELFF. CDR3 coding DNA: TGTGCCAGCAGCTCCTGGACAGGGGTCACCGGGGAGCTGTTTTTT. V and J are TRBV7-9 and TRBJ2-2; 9 nucleotides agree with TRBD1. From germline, CDR1 is SEHNR and CDR2 FQNEAQ (reference sequence). J gave up 4 bases and V 4 bases, and 4 bases lay outside the gene matches. CDR3 size: 15 residues.

This chain links TRBV7-3 with TRBJ2-3; D is unresolved. V dropped 2 bases and J dropped 3 bases, with 9 bases sitting between them. Germline V gene sequence: CDR1 SGHTA, CDR2 FQGTGA. The CDR3 has 14 residues. The CDR3 here is CASSLVGMTDTQYF. CDR3 in DNA: TGTGCCAGCAGCTTAGTAGGGATGACAGATACGCAGTATTTT.

This sequence joins TRBV15 and TRBJ1-2; TRBD1 aligns across 8 bases. V dropped 0 bases and J dropped 6; count of bases not matched to a gene: 3. The CDR3 has 14 residues. The germline gives CDR1 LNHNV, CDR2 YYDKDF (reference sequence). The CDR3 nucleotides read TGTGCCACCAGCAGAGAAGGACAGGGCGATGGCTACACCTTC. Translating it yields CATSREGQGDGYTF.